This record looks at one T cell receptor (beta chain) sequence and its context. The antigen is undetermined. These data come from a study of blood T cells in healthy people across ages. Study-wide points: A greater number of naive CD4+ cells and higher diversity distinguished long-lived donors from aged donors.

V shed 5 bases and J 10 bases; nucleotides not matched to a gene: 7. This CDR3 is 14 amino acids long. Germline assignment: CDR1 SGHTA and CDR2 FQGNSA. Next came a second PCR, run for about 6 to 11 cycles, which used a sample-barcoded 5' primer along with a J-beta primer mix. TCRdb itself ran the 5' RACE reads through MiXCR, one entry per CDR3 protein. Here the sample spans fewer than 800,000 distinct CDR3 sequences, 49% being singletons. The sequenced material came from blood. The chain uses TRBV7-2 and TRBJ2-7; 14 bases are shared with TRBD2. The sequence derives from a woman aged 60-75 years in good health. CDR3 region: CASSPGTSGGTQYF. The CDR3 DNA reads TGTGCCAGCAGCCCCGGGACTAGCGGGGGAACCCAGTACTTC.